Below, 29 T cell receptor beta chains from the same sample are listed, as sequenced in a study of shared clonotypes between healthy human individuals. Assay used: immunoSEQ multiplex PCR; TCRdb lists only in-frame clones, some missing. The data show approximately 2.5 million clones, roughly 93% seen once. The source material was naive CD4+ T cells from PBMCs. Subset in this sample: CD45RA+ positively selected. The receptors were gathered from a man aged 18 to 30 in good health. Some clones in this sample may be carry-over from other donors' samples.

This clone has just a few counts. Other DNA sequences of this sample code for an identical CDR3. The chain carries TRBV30 and TRBJ1-1; no reliable D call. This CDR3 has 11 amino acids. Germline values: CDR1 GTSNPN, CDR2 SVGIG (reference sequence). V shed 0 bases and J shed 4 bases, with 3 bases lying between them. CDR3 nucleotide sequence: TGTGCCTGGAGTGTAACCACTGAAGCTTTCTTT. It encodes CAWSVTTEAFF.

In its sample, this clone was seen once. This chain joins TRBV12-5 and TRBJ1-2; D uncertain. CDR3 length: 13 residues. From germline, CDR1 is LGHNT and CDR2 FRNRAP. The V end lost 1 base, the J end lost 2 bases, and 5 bases lay between the germline ends. The CDR3 DNA follows: TGTGCTAGTGGTTTGGACAGAAACTATGGCTACACCTTC. Residues: CASGLDRNYGYTF.

The rearrangement links TRBV29-1 to TRBJ2-5; no definite D call. The CDR3 contains 13 residues. Trimming took 3 bases from V and 5 from J, leaving 13 bases between them. CDR1 is SQVTM and CDR2 is ANQGSEA in the germline V gene. The CDR3 DNA reads as TGCAGCGTTGATGGGCCTTCCTGGGAGACCCAGTACTTC. Translated, it gives CSVDGPSWETQYF. The entire variable domain, with the rest obtained from reference TRBV29-1 and TRBJ2-5, is as follows: SAVISQKPSRDICQRGTSLTIQCQVDSQVTMMFWYRQQPGQSLTLIATANQGSEATYESGFVIDKFPISRPNLTFSTLTVSNMSPEDSSIYLCSVDGPSWETQYFGPGTRLLVL.

J is TRBJ2-5 and V is TRBV28; D unresolved. The length of the CDR3 is 12 residues. V lost 5 bases to trimming and J lost 7 bases, with 11 bases between them. Germline lookup yields CDR1 MDHEN and CDR2 SYDVKM. The CDR3 bases are TGTGCCAGCAGTCTGGACCCCGGGACCCAGTACTTC. Residues: CASSLDPGTQYF.

The chain links TRBV5-1 to TRBJ2-5, with a weak D call TRBD1 (6 bases). V was trimmed by 4 bases and J by 3 bases, leaving 16 bases between them. Germline loops: CDR1 SGHRS, CDR2 YFSETQ. There are 15 residues in the CDR3. The DNA for the CDR3 is TGCGCCAGCAGCCCACCGCTAGCAGGGGAAGAGACCCAGTACTTC. Protein: CASSPPLAGEETQYF.

For this clone: In the same sample, other DNA sequences code for this CDR3. J is TRBJ2-5 and V is TRBV5-1; the D is unclear. The CDR3 consists of 12 residues. V was shortened by 1 base and J by 3 bases, with 4 bases between the two germline ends. Germline CDR1 and CDR2: SGHRS and YFSETQ. Here the CDR3 reads CASSLTEETQYF. The CDR3 nucleotides read TGCGCCAGCAGCTTGACAGAAGAGACCCAGTACTTC.

The chain recombines TRBV7-3 with TRBJ2-1; 13 bases align to TRBD2. Germline loops: CDR1 SGHTA, CDR2 FQGTGA. J gave up 0 bases and V 5 bases, and 10 bases lay outside the gene matches. This CDR3 has 19 amino acids. The CDR3: CASSPRTSGGSSSYNEQFF. The CDR3 coding sequence is TGTGCCAGCAGCCCACGGACTAGCGGGGGTTCCAGCTCCTACAATGAGCAGTTCTTC.

The chain is built from TRBV7-9 and TRBJ1-5; no firm D call. Per the germline V gene, CDR1 is SEHNR and CDR2 is FQNEAQ (reference sequence). CDR3 length: 13 amino acids. The germline V and J ends were trimmed by 5 bases and 4 bases, with 9 bases remaining between them. Here the CDR3 reads CASSPMGNQPQHF. The CDR3 DNA reads TGTGCCAGCAGCCCCATGGGAAATCAGCCCCAGCATTTT.

The V call is TRBV28, the J call TRBJ2-1; 10 bases fit TRBD1. CDR3 size: 13 residues. The V segment lost 3 bases and the J segment 13 bases; nucleotides outside the gene matches: 6. Germline V gene lookup returns CDR1 MDHEN and CDR2 SYDVKM. CDR3 nucleotides: TGTGCCAGCAGTTTGGGGACAGGGGTTGATCAGTTCTTC. Translating it yields CASSLGTGVDQFF.

CDR3 sequence (DNA): TGTGCCAGCAGTCCCTACAGGGGGAATCAGCCCCAGCATTTT. Translation: CASSPYRGNQPQHF. V usage is TRBV27 and J usage is TRBJ1-5; 8 bases match TRBD1. Germline CDR1 MNHEY, CDR2 SMNVEV (reference sequence). With V trimmed by 5 bases and J by 4 bases, 4 bases remained unmatched. The CDR3 runs 14 residues.

This clone was seen once. The CDR3 protein is CASSRQGKGDYYGYTF. In DNA, the CDR3 is TGTGCCAGCAGCCGACAGGGTAAAGGGGATTACTATGGCTACACCTTC. The chain couples TRBV28 to TRBJ1-2, with TRBD1 matching 7 bases. The CDR3 extends over 16 amino acids. The trim removed 6 bases at V and 3 bases at J, leaving 13 bases unmatched. The germline V gene encodes CDR1 MDHEN and CDR2 SYDVKM.

CDR3 protein: CASSGQGLDEQFF. In nucleotides, the CDR3 is TGTGCCAGCAGTGGTCAGGGTCTAGACGAGCAGTTCTTC. The chain combines TRBV7-9 with TRBJ2-1; maybe TRBD1 (5 bases). The CDR3 loop spans 13 amino acids. V was clipped by 6 bases and J by 10 bases, with 16 bases between them. Germline-derived CDR1 and CDR2 are SEHNR and FQNEAQ (reference sequence).

Concerning this clone: This same CDR3 is encoded by further DNA sequences in the sample. V is TRBV11-2 and J is TRBJ2-3, with 7 bases lining up with TRBD2. Unmatched junction bases numbered 1, after V lost 1 base and J lost 0 bases. The CDR3 length is 15 residues. CDR1 is SGHAT, CDR2 FQNNGV, per germline. In DNA, the CDR3 is TGTGCCAGCAGCTTAGGCGGGAGTAGCACAGATACGCAGTATTTT. It codes for CASSLGGSSTDTQYF. Using reference TRBV11-2 and TRBJ2-3 for the parts outside the CDR3, the full variable domain is EAGVAQSPRYKIIEKRQSVAFWCNPISGHATLYWYQQILGQGPKLLIQFQNNGVVDDSQLPKDRFSAERLKGVDSTLKIQPAKLEDSAVYLCASSLGGSSTDTQYFGPGTRLTVL.

V gene TRBV7-6 combines with J gene TRBJ2-6, with D possibly called TRBD1 or TRBD2 (7 bases each). Deletions cut 5 bases from V and 0 bases from J, with 20 bases between. The CDR3 has 19 residues. Germline CDR1 reads SGHVS; CDR2 reads FNYEAQ. CDR3 region: CASSPLGEGASSGANVLTF. In nucleotides, the CDR3 is TGTGCCAGCAGCCCCCTCGGGGAGGGGGCCAGCTCTGGGGCCAACGTCCTGACTTTC.

CDR3 DNA: TGTGCCAGCAGTTTTGAGGGTCCATATGGCTACACCTTC. Translation gives CASSFEGPYGYTF. The chain is built from TRBV6-5 and TRBJ1-2; D gene ambiguous. The V end was cut by 4 bases, the J end by 5 bases, with 11 bases between. Per the germline V gene, CDR1 is MNHEY and CDR2 is SVGAGI. This CDR3 is built from 13 residues.

The rearrangement uses TRBV28 and TRBJ2-7; D is undetermined. V lost 5 bases and J 6 bases, leaving 26 bases between the germline ends. Germline loops: CDR1 MDHEN, CDR2 SYDVKM. This CDR3 is built from 17 residues. The CDR3 here is CASSPPIGPSSRREQYF. DNA of the CDR3: TGTGCCAGCAGTCCCCCCATAGGGCCCTCCTCCAGGCGCGAGCAGTACTTC. The full variable domain, in which reference TRBV28 and TRBJ2-7 provide the parts outside the CDR3, is DVKVTQSSRYLVKRTGEKVFLECVQDMDHENMFWYRQDPGLGLRLIYFSYDVKMKEKGDIPEGYSVSREKKERFSLILESASTNQTSMYLCASSPPIGPSSRREQYFGPGTRLTVT.

The chain uses TRBV9 and TRBJ1-1; D might be TRBD1 (5 bases). CDR3 length: 15 residues. The V and J ends lost 0 bases and 2 bases respectively, with 11 bases between them. Germline lookup yields CDR1 SGDLS and CDR2 YYNGEE. CDR3 protein: CASSVEARANTEAFF. As DNA, the CDR3 is TGTGCCAGCAGCGTAGAGGCCAGGGCTAACACTGAAGCTTTCTTT. The full variable domain, with the rest looked up from reference TRBV9 and TRBJ1-1, is DSGVTQTPKHLITATGQRVTLRCSPRSGDLSVYWYQQSLDQGLQFLIQYYNGEERAKGNILERFSAQQFPDLHSELNLSSLELGDSALYFCASSVEARANTEAFFGQGTRLTVV.

This clone showed up just once. The V and J genes are TRBV6-1 and TRBJ2-7; 15 nucleotides align to TRBD2. V gave up 4 bases and J gave up 9 bases; unmatched junction bases: 10. The CDR3 loop spans 16 amino acids. The germline gives CDR1 MNHNS, CDR2 SASEGT. The CDR3 reads CASSVGTSGRYIRQYF. CDR3 DNA: TGTGCCAGCAGTGTTGGGACTAGCGGGAGGTATATTAGGCAGTACTTC.

This chain uses TRBV27 with TRBJ1-2; TRBD1 aligns across 7 bases. Trimming cost V 4 bases and J 4 bases; bases outside gene matches: 9. The CDR3 runs 15 residues. CDR1 is MNHEY, CDR2 SMNVEV, per germline (reference sequence). CDR3 sequence (DNA): TGTGCCAGCAGTTCGCCGGGACAGAAGTTCTATGGCTACACCTTC. Its translation is CASSSPGQKFYGYTF.

This chain links TRBV5-1 with TRBJ1-1; D uncertain. V was trimmed by 4 bases and J by 5 bases, leaving 18 bases between them. Germline V gene lookup returns CDR1 SGHRS and CDR2 YFSETQ. The CDR3 consists of 15 residues. CDR3 DNA sequence: TGCGCCAGCAGCCCTGAACGGTCCGGGAGTACTGAAGCTTTCTTT. It translates to CASSPERSGSTEAFF.

This chain joins TRBV5-8 and TRBJ1-2; D perhaps matches TRBD1 (6 bases). Germline values: CDR1 SGHTS, CDR2 YDEGEE. The CDR3 has 15 residues. V gave up 4 bases and J gave up 5 bases, with 18 bases separating them. This chain's CDR3 is CASSLITGGFYGYTF. CDR3 sequence (DNA): TGTGCCAGCAGCCTTATCACGGGGGGCTTTTATGGCTACACCTTC.

This rearrangement joins TRBV27 to TRBJ2-2; 11 bases line up with TRBD1. Germline V gene sequence: CDR1 MNHEY, CDR2 SMNVEV (reference sequence). The CDR3 covers 16 residues. V shed 6 bases, J shed 6 bases, and the junction held 9 bases outside the gene matches. Here the CDR3 reads CASSRWTGGESGELFF. The DNA of the CDR3 is TGTGCCAGCAGCCGATGGACAGGGGGCGAATCCGGGGAGCTGTTTTTT.

The rearrangement joins TRBV27 to TRBJ1-5; 8 bases fit TRBD1. J lost 7 bases, V lost 4 bases, and 15 bases had no gene match. The germline CDR1 and CDR2 sequences are MNHEY and SMNVEV (reference sequence). This CDR3 has 17 residues. The CDR3 DNA is TGTGCCAGCAGTTCCCAAACCGGACAGGGTAAGGGCCAGCCCCAGCATTTT. Its translation is CASSSQTGQGKGQPQHF.

The chain joins TRBV29-1 to TRBJ2-4, with TRBD2 as a possible D gene (6 bases). V gave up 7 bases and J gave up 0 bases, with 13 bases separating them. The germline CDR1 and CDR2 sequences are SQVTM and ANQGSEA. This CDR3 region has 14 residues. Here the CDR3 reads CSADLGGAKNIQYF. As DNA, the CDR3 is TGCAGCGCCGACTTGGGGGGAGCCAAAAACATTCAGTACTTC.

This sequence joins TRBV30 and TRBJ1-5, with no clear D. Germline values: CDR1 GTSNPN, CDR2 SVGIG (reference sequence). V was clipped by 2 bases and J by 4 bases, with 12 bases between them. The CDR3 totals 14 residues. The CDR3 nucleotides read TGTGCCTGGAGTAGTTCCGTAATAAATCAGCCCCAGCATTTT. Translated: CAWSSSVINQPQHF.

This clone was observed a few times. The chain links TRBV7-2 to TRBJ2-2; the D is unclear. V shed 5 bases and J shed 7 bases, with 14 bases lying between them. The CDR3 contains 14 residues. Looked up from germline, CDR1 is SGHTA and CDR2 is FQGNSA. In DNA form, the CDR3 reads TGTGCCAGCAGCCCGGTAGTTGTAGGCGGGGAGCTGTTTTTT. Its protein product is CASSPVVVGGELFF.

The chain links TRBV28 to TRBJ2-5; D might be TRBD2 (6 bases). Germline V gene lookup returns CDR1 MDHEN and CDR2 SYDVKM. The CDR3 length is 11 residues. The V end lost 4 bases, the J end lost 9 bases, and 9 bases lay between the germline ends. The CDR3 is CASSSRLAQYF. Here the CDR3 DNA reads TGTGCCAGCAGTTCCCGACTAGCCCAGTACTTC.

The chain links TRBV30 to TRBJ2-1; 10 nucleotides match TRBD2. V gave up 0 bases and J gave up 8 bases; unmatched junction bases: 4. Germline CDR1 GTSNPN, CDR2 SVGIG (reference sequence). The CDR3 loop spans 14 amino acids. The CDR3 protein is CAWSVSSGSYEQFF. The CDR3 DNA follows: TGTGCCTGGAGTGTGTCTAGCGGGAGTTATGAGCAGTTCTTC.

The J gene is TRBJ2-2, the V gene TRBV28; D gene unclear. Germline values: CDR1 MDHEN, CDR2 SYDVKM. The CDR3 extends over 13 amino acids. The V gene lost 5 bases and the J gene lost 6 bases, with 10 bases spanning the gap. As DNA, the CDR3 is TGTGCCAGCAGTACAGTCTTCCCCGGGGAGCTGTTTTTT. Protein sequence: CASSTVFPGELFF.